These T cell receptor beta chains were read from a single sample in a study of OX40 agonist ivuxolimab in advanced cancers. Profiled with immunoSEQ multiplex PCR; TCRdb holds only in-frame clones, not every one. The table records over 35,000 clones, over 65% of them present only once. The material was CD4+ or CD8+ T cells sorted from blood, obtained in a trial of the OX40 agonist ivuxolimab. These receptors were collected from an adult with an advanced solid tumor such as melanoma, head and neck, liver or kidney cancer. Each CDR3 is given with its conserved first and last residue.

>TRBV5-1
CASSLVGVSGEQYF
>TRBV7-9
CASSLGLANEQYF
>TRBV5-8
CASTRGEANIQYF
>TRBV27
CASINPWLQGAAGQPQHF
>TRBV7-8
CASSYDATYEQYF
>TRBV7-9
CATLGGAFTEAFF
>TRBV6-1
CASRNYGYEQYF
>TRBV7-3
CASSLTGTANGDTQYF
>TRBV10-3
CAISEAASYEQYF
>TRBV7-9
CASRPTLAGVYNEQFF
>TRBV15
CATSRARATGNTIYF
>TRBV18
CASSPPVSGWNTEAFF
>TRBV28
CASLSRYQETQYF
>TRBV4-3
CASSQEVSGYEQYF